This T cell receptor beta chain was recorded in a study of vaccination effects on CD4 cells after COVID-19. Findings and limits, study-wide: In vaccinees who were healthy, merely 1 out of 255 vaccine-induced clones cross-reacted with common cold coronaviruses.

Turning to this clone: Antigen: not known.

ViraFEST assay sequencing came after antigen-specific CD4+ T cells were expanded with viral peptide pools. CD4+ T cell isolation took place after 10 days of culture. It was two doses of either the BNT162b2 or mRNA-1273 vaccine that participants received. Vaccinees lacked prior SARS-CoV-2 infection and tested negative for nucleocapsid antibodies. With around 10 ug/ml peptides and roughly 9.4 IU/ml IL-2, fewer than 2.5 million PBMC per well were cultured. Trimming left V 1 base short and J 8 bases short, with 8 bases between. This CDR3 comprises 13 residues. CDR1 is SGHTA, CDR2 FQGNSA, per germline. Sequencing used immunoSEQ multiplex PCR; TCRdb keeps in-frame clones, though not all of them. The sample has roughly 24,000 clones; 81% are singletons.

The chain carries TRBV7-2 and TRBJ2-2; D unresolved. Sequenced here: CD4+ T cells from PBMCs cultured with SARS-CoV-2 spike peptides, sampled after COVID-19 vaccination. The TCR originated in a human donor who received a COVID-19 vaccine. Some clones in this sample may be carry-over from other donors' samples. The CDR3 region is CASSLVRQGELFF. CDR3 DNA: TGTGCCAGCAGCTTAGTTCGGCAGGGGGAGCTGTTTTTT.